The 21 T cell receptor beta chains listed next were all sequenced from one sample in a study of Tregs in tolerant kidney transplant recipients. Some clones are missing from TCRdb's copy, which holds only in-frame ones; the method was immunoSEQ multiplex PCR. This sample yields around 70,000 clones, of which roughly 92% are seen a single time; roughly 9.8% belongs to the top ten. The sample in question was CD8+ T cells from blood, obtained before the transplant. These receptors came from a human donor who received a combined kidney and bone marrow transplant.

The chain recombines TRBV19 with TRBJ2-7; 7 bases align to TRBD1. The trim removed 3 bases at V and 6 bases at J, leaving 8 bases unmatched. CDR3 length equals 14 residues. The germline CDR1 and CDR2 sequences are LNHDA and SQIVND (reference sequence). The CDR3 region is CASSIGLGTAEQYF. The CDR3 region has the DNA TGTGCCAGTAGTATTGGGCTGGGGACAGCCGAGCAGTACTTC. Complete variable domain (other parts from reference TRBV19 and TRBJ2-7): DGGITQSPKYLFRKEGQNVTLSCEQNLNHDAMYWYRQDPGQGLRLIYYSQIVNDFQKGDIAEGYSVSREKKESFPLTVTSAQKNPTAFYLCASSIGLGTAEQYFGPGTRLTVT.

This sequence joins TRBV13 and TRBJ1-5, with TRBD1 matching over 8 bases. V gave up 0 bases and J gave up 3 bases; unmatched junction bases: 1. CDR1 is PRHDT, CDR2 FYEKMQ, per germline (reference sequence). This CDR3 has 15 residues. The CDR3 DNA reads as TGTGCCAGCAGCTTAGGACAGGGGGACAATCAGCCCCAGCATTTT. Translating gives CASSLGQGDNQPQHF.

The CDR3 sequence is CASSEGQGAPAEAFF. For the CDR3, the DNA is TGTGCCAGCAGTGAAGGACAGGGCGCGCCGGCTGAAGCTTTCTTT. The rearrangement links TRBV6-1 to TRBJ1-1; TRBD1 matches at 7 bases. Germline CDR1 is MNHNS and CDR2 is SASEGT. V was clipped by 1 base and J by 6 bases; unmatched bases: 8. CDR3 length equals 15 residues.

V and J are TRBV27 and TRBJ1-5; 9 bases map to TRBD1. Trimming at V came to 3 bases and at J to 5 bases, leaving 2 bases not matched to a gene. This CDR3 has 14 residues. Germline assignment: CDR1 MNHEY and CDR2 SMNVEV (reference sequence). The CDR3 spells CASSLRTGDQPQHF. In DNA form, the CDR3 reads TGTGCCAGCAGTTTGCGGACAGGGGATCAGCCCCAGCATTTT.

J is TRBJ2-7 and V is TRBV19; TRBD2 is a possible D gene (5 bases). Trimming removed 3 bases from V and 3 bases from J, with 9 bases in between. Per germline, CDR1 LNHDA and CDR2 SQIVND (reference sequence). The CDR3 totals 13 residues. For the CDR3, the DNA is TGTGCCAGTAGTATCTCAGGACTCTACGAGCAGTACTTC. Translation gives CASSISGLYEQYF. Looking up the rest from reference TRBV19 and TRBJ2-7 gives the full variable domain: DGGITQSPKYLFRKEGQNVTLSCEQNLNHDAMYWYRQDPGQGLRLIYYSQIVNDFQKGDIAEGYSVSREKKESFPLTVTSAQKNPTAFYLCASSISGLYEQYFGPGTRLTVT.

The chain combines TRBV7-9 with TRBJ1-1; D not resolved. This CDR3 has 15 residues. The germline V gene encodes CDR1 SEHNR and CDR2 FQNEAQ (reference sequence). The germline V and J ends were trimmed by 1 base and 1 base, with 10 bases remaining between them. CDR3 in DNA: TGTGCCAGCAGCTTAGTCCTAATGAGGAACACTGAAGCTTTCTTT. Amino acid sequence: CASSLVLMRNTEAFF.

This chain links TRBV7-8 with TRBJ2-5, with D possibly being TRBD1 (6 bases). Deletions cut 1 base from V and 5 bases from J, with 14 bases between. CDR1 and CDR2 (germline): SGHVS, FQNEAQ. The CDR3 is made up of 15 amino acids. DNA for the CDR3: TGTGCCAGCAGCTTAGGAGGACAGCTTCGGGAGACCCAGTACTTC. Translated, it gives CASSLGGQLRETQYF.

This clone was seen once. This sequence joins TRBV4-3 and TRBJ2-7; a weak D match, TRBD1 (5 bases). The germline CDR1 and CDR2 sequences are LGHNA and YSLEER. V dropped 2 bases and J dropped 3 bases, with 14 bases sitting between them. This CDR3 comprises 15 residues. The CDR3 nucleotides read TGCGCCAGCAGCCAATCTGCAGGGTCTGTCTACGAGCAGTACTTC. Translation gives CASSQSAGSVYEQYF.

This clone was observed a single time. This chain uses TRBV9 with TRBJ1-1; TRBD1 aligns across 7 bases. CDR1 SGDLS and CDR2 YYNGEE come from the germline V gene. With V trimmed by 0 bases and J by 5 bases, 7 bases remained unmatched. The CDR3 covers 15 residues. CDR3 DNA: TGTGCCAGCAGCGTAGAGGACAGGAGTGGTACTGAAGCTTTCTTT. This codes for CASSVEDRSGTEAFF.

The rearrangement joins TRBV9 to TRBJ2-3; D possibly corresponds to TRBD2 (5 bases). This CDR3 is built from 15 residues. V lost 5 bases and J lost 2, with 15 bases in between. CDR1 is SGDLS and CDR2 is YYNGEE in the germline V gene. CDR3 protein: CASSDYDDLTDTQYF. CDR3 bases: TGTGCCAGCAGTGACTACGACGATCTCACAGATACGCAGTATTTT.

This sequence joins TRBV9 and TRBJ1-3; D gene ambiguous. Germline V lookup: CDR1 SGDLS, CDR2 YYNGEE. Trimming removed 0 bases from V and 0 bases from J, with 10 bases in between. This CDR3 has 16 residues. CDR3 nucleotide sequence: TGTGCCAGCAGCGTAGCTGTAACAGACTCTGGAAACACCATATATTTT. This gives the protein CASSVAVTDSGNTIYF.

The V and J genes are TRBV7-9 and TRBJ2-7, with D perhaps matching TRBD2 (6 bases). V lost 6 bases and J 3 bases, leaving 15 bases between the germline ends. Per germline, CDR1 SEHNR and CDR2 FQNEAQ (reference sequence). This CDR3 is 14 amino acids long. CDR3 amino acids: CASSSRDLDYEQYF. The CDR3 DNA sequence: TGTGCCAGCAGTTCGAGGGACTTAGACTACGAGCAGTACTTC.

Concerning this clone itself: The same CDR3 is also encoded by other DNA sequences in this sample. The genes are TRBV15 and TRBJ1-5; 9 bases match TRBD1. The CDR3 is made up of 16 amino acids. The junction had 6 bases not matched to a gene; V was cut back by 3 bases and J by 3 bases. Germline CDR1 is LNHNV and CDR2 is YYDKDF (reference sequence). The CDR3 here is CATSRPGQGINQPQHF. The CDR3 DNA reads TGTGCCACCAGCAGGCCGGGACAGGGAATCAATCAGCCCCAGCATTTT.

This rearrangement joins TRBV6-5 to TRBJ1-2; D is ambiguous. V was shortened by 8 bases and J by 4 bases, with 11 bases between the two germline ends. Germline V gene data show CDR1 as MNHEY and CDR2 as SVGAGI. CDR3 size: 12 residues. As DNA, the CDR3 is TGTGCCAGCGGTTCAGTAATCTATGGCTACACCTTC. Translated, it gives CASGSVIYGYTF.

V is TRBV19 and J is TRBJ2-1; the match to TRBD1 covers 9 bases. Germline assignment: CDR1 LNHDA and CDR2 SQIVND (reference sequence). This CDR3 region has 15 residues. V lost 3 bases, J lost 8 bases, and 8 bases stayed unmatched. CDR3 sequence: CASSMGSQGAYEQFF. CDR3 bases: TGTGCCAGTAGTATGGGCTCACAGGGGGCTTATGAGCAGTTCTTC.

Here the CDR3 reads CASSQSGTGGYEQYF. DNA for the CDR3: TGCGCCAGCAGCCAATCCGGGACAGGGGGTTACGAGCAGTACTTC. This chain links TRBV4-3 with TRBJ2-7; 11 bases map to TRBD1. Per the germline V gene, CDR1 is LGHNA and CDR2 is YSLEER. The trim removed 2 bases at V and 4 bases at J, leaving 4 bases unmatched. The CDR3 sequence is 15 residues long.

The chain couples TRBV7-9 to TRBJ2-7, with D perhaps matching TRBD2 (6 bases). Germline assignment: CDR1 SEHNR and CDR2 FQNEAQ (reference sequence). This CDR3 region has 13 residues. V dropped 5 bases and J dropped 0 bases, with 8 bases sitting between them. For the CDR3, the DNA is TGTGCCAGCAGCGCGGGATTCTCCTACGAGCAGTACTTC. Protein sequence: CASSAGFSYEQYF.

The chain employs TRBV7-9 and TRBJ2-1; 10 bases agree with TRBD2. V was pared by 4 bases and J by 8 bases, with 11 bases of the junction left unmatched. CDR1 SEHNR and CDR2 FQNEAQ come from the germline V gene (reference sequence). The CDR3 runs 16 residues. The CDR3 reads CASSSKAGGPLHEQFF. CDR3 DNA: TGTGCCAGCAGCTCCAAAGCGGGGGGGCCCCTTCATGAGCAGTTCTTC.

This clone has more than one count but fewer than ten. The chain is built from TRBV4-1 and TRBJ2-1; 7 bases line up with TRBD2. The CDR3 extends over 17 amino acids. J gave up 5 bases and V 1 base, and 11 bases lay outside the gene matches. Germline CDR1 and CDR2: MGHRA and YSYEKL. The CDR3 coding sequence is TGCGCCAGCAGCCAAGGAGTCAGCGGGGAGGGAAACAATGAGCAGTTCTTC. It is translated as CASSQGVSGEGNNEQFF.

The rearrangement links TRBV4-3 to TRBJ2-3; D is undetermined. Trimming took 0 bases from V and 3 from J, leaving 10 bases between them. Germline V CDR1 and CDR2: LGHNA, YSLEER. The CDR3 extends over 15 amino acids. CDR3 coding DNA: TGCGCCAGCAGCCAAGATGGAGCGAGAACAGATACGCAGTATTTT. Residues: CASSQDGARTDTQYF.

The chain recombines TRBV9 with TRBJ2-3, with D perhaps TRBD2 (6 bases). Trimming shortened V by 4 bases and J by 1 base, and 16 bases separated the two germline ends. Germline V gene sequence: CDR1 SGDLS, CDR2 YYNGEE. The CDR3 sequence is 16 residues long. CDR3 sequence (DNA): TGTGCCAGCAGCCCCCGGTTAGTAGCGGGCACAGATACGCAGTATTTT. Residues: CASSPRLVAGTDTQYF.